This T cell receptor beta chain derives from a study of blood T cell repertoires in COVID-19. In germline, CDR1 is SNHLY, CDR2 FYNNEI. This CDR3 has 13 amino acids. V was pared by 5 bases and J by 6 bases, with 4 bases of the junction left unmatched. Sequencing used immunoSEQ multiplex PCR; TCRdb keeps in-frame clones, though not all of them. The table lists a few hundred thousand clones, about 89% of them singletons. The receptor was isolated from a man aged 25 to 45 with acute or convalescent COVID-19. The sample comprised peripheral blood. The V gene is TRBV2, the J gene TRBJ2-7, with 10 bases identical to TRBD1. In nucleotides, the CDR3 is TGTGCCAGCAGTTTCGACAGGGGGCCCGAGCAGTACTTC. Translated, it gives CASSFDRGPEQYF.